Presented here are 27 T cell receptor beta chains from one specimen sequenced in a study of CD8+CD57+ T cells in acquired aplastic anemia. The study profiled TCR beta VDJ and CDR3 using genomic DNA as template. TCRdb itself ran the reads through MiXCR, one entry per CDR3 protein. The repertoire consists of roughly 280,000 distinct CDR3 sequences, with roughly 61% occurring once and the leading ten covering approximately 1.2%. Flow cytometry had shown expanded CD8+CD57+ cells in the patients chosen for sequencing. The sequenced material came from sorted CD4+, CD8+, or CD8+CD57+ T cells (not recorded which) from PBMCs. The receptor source for this set is a human donor with aplastic anemia.

This clonotype was recorded at least ten times. CDR3 nucleotide sequence: TGTGCCAGCAGGCCGGAACAGGGACGGCCCCGGGAGCTGTTTTTT. Translating it yields CASRPEQGRPRELFF. The chain joins TRBV12-3 or TRBV12-4 to TRBJ2-2; maybe TRBD1 (6 bases). This CDR3 is 15 amino acids long. Trimming pared 6 bases from V and 9 bases from J, leaving 20 bases between.

This clonotype showed up just a few times. The chain uses TRBV6-6 and TRBJ2-7; TRBD1 aligns across 7 bases. CDR3 length: 13 residues. The V segment lost 4 bases and the J segment 3 bases; nucleotides outside the gene matches: 3. Looked up from germline, CDR1 is MNHNY and CDR2 is SVGAGI (reference sequence). CDR3 loop: CASSSGTVYEQYF. In DNA form, the CDR3 reads TGTGCCAGCAGTTCCGGGACAGTCTACGAGCAGTACTTC.

The rearrangement links TRBV20-1 to TRBJ2-7, with D unresolved. The V end lost 5 bases, the J end lost 0 bases, and 11 bases lay between the germline ends. The CDR3 is 13 residues long. Germline CDR1 and CDR2: DFQATT and SNEGSKA (reference sequence). Here the CDR3 DNA reads TGCAGTGCTCCGTTAGACAACTCCTACGAGCAGTACTTC. This gives the protein CSAPLDNSYEQYF.

The V gene is TRBV29-1, the J gene TRBJ1-2, with 7 bases identical to TRBD1. Germline V gene lookup returns CDR1 SQVTM and CDR2 ANQGSEA. The V segment lost 4 bases and the J segment 1 base; nucleotides outside the gene matches: 3. The CDR3 is made up of 13 amino acids. CDR3 coding DNA: TGCAGCGTTGTAGGACAGGTTAACTATGGCTACACCTTC. It encodes CSVVGQVNYGYTF. Full variable domain (missing parts from reference TRBV29-1 and TRBJ1-2): SAVISQKPSRDICQRGTSLTIQCQVDSQVTMMFWYRQQPGQSLTLIATANQGSEATYESGFVIDKFPISRPNLTFSTLTVSNMSPEDSSIYLCSVVGQVNYGYTFGSGTRLTVV.

This clonotype was observed many times. The J gene is TRBJ2-7, the V gene TRBV5-8, with 9 bases aligning to TRBD2. Trimming at V came to 4 bases and at J to 7 bases, leaving 15 bases not matched to a gene. Germline CDR1 and CDR2: SGHTS and YDEGEE. The CDR3 consists of 16 residues. CDR3 loop: CASSRDGRGRAEEQYF. CDR3 sequence (DNA): TGTGCCAGCAGCCGGGACGGGCGCGGGAGGGCGGAGGAGCAGTACTTC.

V is TRBV15 and J is TRBJ1-6; D is possibly TRBD1 (6 bases). Per the germline V gene, CDR1 is LNHNV and CDR2 is YYDKDF (reference sequence). V was trimmed by 3 bases and J by 11 bases, leaving 14 bases between them. The CDR3 is 14 residues long. In DNA, the CDR3 is TGTGCCACCAGCAGCCCCAGGGGAGGTACACCCCTCCACTTT. Residues: CATSSPRGGTPLHF.

V and J are TRBV9 and TRBJ2-7; D might be TRBD2 (6 bases). V was shortened by 0 bases and J by 0 bases, with 10 bases between the two germline ends. The germline CDR1 and CDR2 sequences are SGDLS and YYNGEE. The CDR3 has 15 amino acids. The CDR3 coding sequence is TGTGCCAGCAGCGTAGGGCGGGGTAGCTCCTACGAGCAGTACTTC. Translating gives CASSVGRGSSYEQYF.

This clonotype was recorded many times. The chain combines TRBV12-3 or TRBV12-4 with TRBJ1-5; TRBD1 is a possible D gene (6 bases). The CDR3 is 12 amino acids. V was clipped by 4 bases and J by 11 bases, with 12 bases between them. CDR3: CASSWPQGTQHF. CDR3 DNA: TGTGCCAGCAGTTGGCCACAGGGAACCCAGCATTTT.

This clonotype was found many times. The genes are TRBV6-1 and TRBJ1-5; weak D call: TRBD1 (6 bases). Germline V gene lookup returns CDR1 MNHNS and CDR2 SASEGT. This CDR3 contains 15 residues. The V gene lost 7 bases and the J gene lost 0 bases, with 13 bases spanning the gap. The CDR3 DNA sequence: TGTGCCAGCATCAAGGCAGGGGCTAGCAATCAGCCCCAGCATTTT. This sequence encodes CASIKAGASNQPQHF.

This chain links TRBV2 with TRBJ1-6, with D uncertain. The germline CDR1 and CDR2 sequences are SNHLY and FYNNEI. This CDR3 has 13 residues. Trimming cost V 3 bases and J 7 bases, with 7 bases left between them. This CDR3 reads CASSDWRNSPLHF. CDR3 sequence (DNA): TGTGCCAGCAGTGATTGGAGGAATTCACCCCTCCACTTT.

This rearrangement joins TRBV20-1 to TRBJ1-3; possibly TRBD1 for D (5 bases). Germline-derived CDR1 and CDR2 are DFQATT and SNEGSKA (reference sequence). V was cut by 0 bases and J by 4 bases, with 16 bases left in between. The CDR3 runs to 16 residues. CDR3 amino acids: CSARDLFGATGNTIYF. CDR3 DNA sequence: TGCAGTGCTAGAGACCTTTTTGGGGCAACCGGAAACACCATATATTTT.

This clonotype was recorded many times. V gene TRBV30 combines with J gene TRBJ1-2; D unclear. Germline-derived CDR1 and CDR2 are GTSNPN and SVGIG (reference sequence). The CDR3 contains 11 residues. V lost 0 bases and J 6 bases, leaving 5 bases between the germline ends. CDR3 in DNA: TGTGCCTGGAGTGTCAGGAATGGCTACACCTTC. It encodes CAWSVRNGYTF. The full variable domain, with the rest looked up from reference TRBV30 and TRBJ1-2, is SQTIHQWPATLVQPVGSPLSLECTVEGTSNPNLYWYRQAAGRGLQLLFYSVGIGQISSEVPQNLSASRPQDRQFILSSKKLLLSDSGFYLCAWSVRNGYTFGSGTRLTVV.

This clonotype was recorded many times. DNA of the CDR3: TGTGCCAGCAGTTTGCATCAGCCCCAGCATTTT. Its translation: CASSLHQPQHF. The chain employs TRBV12-3 or TRBV12-4 and TRBJ1-5; D gene ambiguous. V lost 3 bases and J 5 bases, leaving 2 bases between the germline ends. This CDR3 comprises 11 residues.

CDR3 protein: CSAPDRGTSSYEQYF. Written as DNA, the CDR3 is TGCAGTGCTCCCGACAGGGGGACGAGCTCCTACGAGCAGTACTTC. The rearrangement links TRBV20-1 to TRBJ2-7; 9 bases align to TRBD1. Germline CDR1 reads DFQATT; CDR2 reads SNEGSKA (reference sequence). The CDR3 covers 15 residues. Trimming removed 5 bases from V and 0 bases from J; junction bases left unmatched: 8.

On this clonotype itself: The junction departs from the called germline gene at one end, perhaps through a read error. This rearrangement joins TRBV2 to TRBJ2-7; weak D call: TRBD2 (5 bases). CDR3 size: 18 residues. Germline V CDR1 and CDR2: SNHLY, FYNNEI. In DNA, the CDR3 is TGTGCCAGCAGTGTGGCTAGCCGGAGCTCCCCAACCCCCCACGCTCACTCATTC. It specifies CASSVASRSSPTPHAHSF.

About this clonotype: At one end, the junction sequence differs from germline, possibly due to a read error. J is TRBJ2-3 and V is TRBV5-5, with D unclear. This CDR3 comprises 13 residues. Germline assignment: CDR1 SGHKS and CDR2 YYEKEE (reference sequence). The CDR3 coding sequence is TGCGCCAGCAGCTCCGCTGGTGGGGATACGCAGTATTTT. Amino acid sequence: CASSSAGGDTQYF. The variable domain in full, completed from reference TRBV5-5 and TRBJ2-3, reads DAGVTQSPTHLIKTRGQQVTLRCSPISGHKSVSWYQQVLGQGPQFIFQYYEKEERGRGNFPDRFSARQFPNYSSELNVNALLLGDSALYLCASSSAGGDTQYFGPGTRLTVL.

The V gene is TRBV5-1, the J gene TRBJ1-1; D may be TRBD1 (6 bases). Germline values: CDR1 SGHRS, CDR2 YFSETQ. Trimming left V 1 base short and J 2 bases short, with 9 bases between. The CDR3 is 14 amino acids. CDR3 loop: CASSLRTANTEAFF. CDR3 sequence (DNA): TGCGCCAGCAGCTTGCGGACAGCTAACACTGAAGCTTTCTTT.

There are a few counts of this clonotype. As DNA, the CDR3 is TGTGCCATCAGTGAGTCGGGTATACGGGAAAGAGCTTTCTTT. Its protein is CAISESGIRERAFF. The chain is built from TRBV10-3 and TRBJ1-1, with D unclear. The CDR3 is made up of 14 amino acids. The germline CDR1 and CDR2 sequences are ENHRY and SYGVKD. V shed 0 bases and J shed 10 bases, with 15 bases lying between them.

The chain is built from TRBV5-6 and TRBJ2-2; weak D call: TRBD1 (6 bases). V gave up 0 bases and J gave up 4 bases, with 10 bases separating them. Germline loops: CDR1 SGHDT, CDR2 YYEEEE. The CDR3 is 15 amino acids. The CDR3 DNA reads TGTGCCAGCAGCTTGGGGGGGCGCACCACCGGGGAGCTGTTTTTT. Translation gives CASSLGGRTTGELFF.

The genes are TRBV10-3 and TRBJ2-1; perhaps TRBD2 as D (5 bases). The CDR3 sequence is 13 residues long. Trimming left V 8 bases short and J 1 base short, with 9 bases between. Germline V lookup: CDR1 ENHRY, CDR2 SYGVKD. As DNA, the CDR3 is TGTGCCATCGGAGGCAATTCCTACAATGAGCAGTTCTTC. Translated: CAIGGNSYNEQFF.

With regard to this clonotype: It is unclear where the CDR3 begins or ends on the DNA, so no DNA is shown, and the CDR3 is as TCRdb lists it. V gene TRBV12-3 or TRBV12-4 combines with J gene TRBJ2-1; whether TRBD1, the table's D call, matches the DNA was not checked. Both ends counted, the CDR3 spans 14 residues. The CDR3 reads CASILGRTGGEQFF.

Concerning this clonotype itself: One end of the junction is discordant with germline, which a read error may explain. The chain combines TRBV7-9 with TRBJ2-1; 9 nucleotides match TRBD2. CDR3 size: 14 residues. Germline V CDR1 and CDR2: SEHNR, FQNEAQ (reference sequence). The CDR3 protein is CASSLSGRNDEQLF. In nucleotides, the CDR3 is TGTGCCAGCAGCTTAAGCGGGAGGAACGATGAGCAGCTCTTT.

V and J are TRBV19 and TRBJ1-6; possibly TRBD1 for D (5 bases). Germline V gene lookup returns CDR1 LNHDA and CDR2 SQIVND (reference sequence). The CDR3 consists of 16 residues. The ends were cut back, 5 bases at V and 9 bases at J, with 20 bases in the middle. The CDR3 spells CASSVQSPGGLSPLHF. CDR3 coding DNA: TGTGCCAGTAGTGTACAGAGTCCCGGGGGTCTTTCACCCCTCCACTTT.

This clonotype was seen at least ten times. The chain has TRBV5-1 and TRBJ1-6, with D perhaps TRBD1 (6 bases). Germline CDR1 SGHRS, CDR2 YFSETQ. V lost 4 bases and J lost 3, with 11 bases in between. This CDR3 is 15 amino acids long. The CDR3 region is CASSARTDYNSPLHF. The CDR3 DNA is TGCGCCAGCAGCGCCAGGACAGACTATAATTCACCCCTCCACTTT. Full variable domain (rest looked up from reference TRBV5-1 and TRBJ1-6): KAGVTQTPRYLIKTRGQQVTLSCSPISGHRSVSWYQQTPGQGLQFLFEYFSETQRNKGNFPGRFSGRQFSNSRSEMNVSTLELGDSALYLCASSARTDYNSPLHFGNGTRLTVT.

This sequence joins TRBV7-8 and TRBJ2-7; no definite D call. Looked up from germline, CDR1 is SGHVS and CDR2 is FQNEAQ. The ends were cut back, 1 base at V and 2 bases at J, with 12 bases in the middle. The CDR3 is 15 amino acids. The DNA for the CDR3 is TGTGCCAGCAGCTTAGATCGGCAGCTAGCCTACGAGCAGTACTTC. It is translated as CASSLDRQLAYEQYF.

The rearrangement uses TRBV5-1 and TRBJ2-3; the match to TRBD1 covers 9 bases. The CDR3 consists of 15 residues. With V trimmed by 5 bases and J by 6 bases, 10 bases remained unmatched. CDR1 is SGHRS, CDR2 YFSETQ, per germline. The CDR3 DNA sequence: TGCGCCAGCAGTTTCGGACAGGGGATTGGGGATACGCAGTATTTT. Its protein is CASSFGQGIGDTQYF.

The rearrangement uses TRBV7-9 and TRBJ2-5; D remains unclear. This CDR3 region has 14 residues. With 5 bases removed from V and 2 bases from J, the gap between germline ends came to 12 bases. Looked up from germline, CDR1 is SEHNR and CDR2 is FQNEAQ (reference sequence). CDR3: CASSPLARQETQYF. DNA of the CDR3: TGTGCCAGCAGCCCCCTGGCTCGTCAAGAGACCCAGTACTTC.